This entry features one T cell receptor beta chain sequence. This sample was taken from a study of technical replicates of blood from a handful of donors. Germline lookup yields CDR1 MRHNA and CDR2 SNTAGT. The V segment lost 2 bases and the J segment 6 bases; nucleotides outside the gene matches: 0. CDR3 length: 12 amino acids. Using immunoSEQ multiplex PCR, the repertoire was profiled, and TCRdb retains in-frame clones only, with some absent. The data contain about 88,000 clones, 95% of them singletons. This sequence was found in a human donor in good health. J is TRBJ1-2 and V is TRBV6-4, with 7 bases identical to TRBD1. Specimen: T cells isolated from PBMCs. The CDR3 protein is CASSDRGHGYTF. The CDR3 bases are TGTGCCAGCAGTGACAGGGGGCATGGCTACACCTTC.